The clone carrying this T cell receptor beta chain is a singleton in its sample. What it binds is unknown. Only in-frame clones appear in the TCRdb table, and some are missing; sequencing was by immunoSEQ multiplex PCR. This table has tens of thousands of clones, around 75% appearing once. This sample is part of a study of vaccination effects on CD4 cells after COVID-19. Study-wide background: Convalescent patients (n = two) were sampled 16 days and one week prevaccination. Points from the study as a whole: Late in the post-vaccination period, infection-induced and vaccine-induced clones underwent marked clonal contraction.

In the ViraFEST assay, antigen-specific CD4+ clonotypes were identified by expansion after peptide-pool stimulation. Scientists isolated CD4+ T cells after a roughly 9-day culture period ended. The person was diagnosed with PCR-confirmed SARS-CoV-2 infection between March and December 2020. Germline CDR1 is MNHEY and CDR2 is SVGAGI. J gave up 0 bases and V 6 bases, and 7 bases lay outside the gene matches. The CDR3 length is 15 residues. The TCR sequence derives from a human donor who had a prior SARS-CoV-2 infection. The chain employs TRBV6-5 and TRBJ1-1, with 7 bases identical to TRBD1. Sequencing was performed on CD4+ T cells from PBMCs cultured with a peptide pool, taken before COVID-19 vaccination. DNA for the CDR3: TGTGCCAGCAGCTCCATCGGGACAGTGAACACTGAAGCTTTCTTT. This sequence encodes CASSSIGTVNTEAFF.